This is a list of T cell receptor beta chains from one sample in a study of CD8 T cells in ankylosing spondylitis. TCRdb passed the 5' RACE reads through MiXCR, listing each CDR3 protein once. The repertoire includes fewer than 250,000 distinct CDR3 sequences, around a quarter of them detected once, and more than 6.5% sits in the top ten. The specimen sequenced was blood, either unsorted or a sorted T cell fraction (not recorded which). Source of these receptors: a male donor with ankylosing spondylitis or in good health (not recorded which). The CDR3 runs from the conserved cysteine through the conserved F or W. D genes are given only for firm matches. Clone size is not always given. Where it is, it says once, few, many or a class for expanded clones.

j_gene | len | abundance | v_gene | d_gene | CDR3aa | CDR3nt
TRBJ2-3 | 15 | NA | TRBV7-2 | TRBD2 | CASSRTSGSQDTQYF | TGTGCCAGCAGCAGGACTAGCGGGAGTCAAGATACGCAGTATTTT
TRBJ1-6 | 16 | many | TRBV4-3 | NA | CASSQDPPGGKSPLHF | TGCGCCAGCAGCCAAGACCCCCCGGGGGGCAAATCACCCCTCCACTTT
TRBJ2-3 | 15 | many | TRBV7-9 | TRBD2 | CASSISGSRTDTQYF | TGTGCCAGCAGCATTAGCGGGAGCCGCACAGATACGCAGTATTTT
TRBJ2-4 | 12 | many | TRBV12-3/TRBV12-4 | NA | CASSTGASIQYF | TGTGCCAGCAGCACTGGCGCAAGCATTCAGTACTTC
TRBJ2-7 | 15 | few | TRBV6-1 | TRBD2 | CASSVAGGGSYEQYF | TGTGCCAGCAGCGTAGCGGGAGGGGGCTCCTACGAGCAGTACTTC
TRBJ2-2 | 15 | many | TRBV5-1 | TRBD1 | CASSLGTGISGELFF | TGCGCCAGCAGCCTCGGGACAGGGATATCCGGGGAGCTGTTTTTT
TRBJ1-5 | 16 | NA | TRBV7-2 | NA | CASSLIGMDGNQPQHF | TGTGCCAGCAGCTTAATCGGAATGGATGGCAATCAGCCCCAGCATTTT
TRBJ1-1 | 13 | many | TRBV18 | NA | CASSQGRDTEAFF | TGTGCCAGCTCACAGGGTCGAGACACTGAAGCTTTCTTT
TRBJ2-5 | 14 | NA | TRBV12-3/TRBV12-4 | NA | CASRTAGGIETQYF | TGTGCCAGCAGAACGGCTGGAGGGATTGAGACCCAGTACTTC
TRBJ2-3 | 14 | NA | TRBV20-1 | TRBD1 | CREDRGRGTDTQYF | TGCAGGGAGGACAGGGGGCGCGGCACAGATACGCAGTATTTT
TRBJ2-7 | 14 | many | TRBV2 | NA | CASRIVQASYEQYF | TGTGCCAGCAGAATAGTTCAGGCCTCCTACGAGCAGTACTTC
TRBJ1-2 | 14 | few | TRBV20-1 | NA | CSARNREARYGYTF | TGCAGTGCTAGAAACAGGGAGGCTCGCTATGGCTACACCTTC
TRBJ2-3 | 16 | NA | TRBV20-1 | NA | CSATRRAGTSTDTQYF | TGCAGTGCAACCCGCAGGGCGGGGACTAGCACAGATACGCAGTATTTT
TRBJ2-5 | 11 | few | TRBV20-1 | NA | CSASTGETQYF | TGCAGTGCTAGCACGGGCGAGACCCAGTACTTC
TRBJ2-7 | 13 | NA | TRBV20-1 | TRBD2 | CSASSLAGTEQYF | TGCAGTGCTAGTAGCCTAGCGGGCACTGAGCAGTACTTC
TRBJ1-2 | 16 | NA | TRBV6-1 | TRBD1 | CATTKTFRDRENGYTF | TGTGCCACCACAAAGACATTCCGGGACAGGGAAAACGGCTACACCTTC
TRBJ2-1 | 15 | NA | TRBV5-1 | NA | CASSLAGGTYNEPFF | TGCGCCAGCAGCTTGGCCGGGGGCACCTACAATGAGCCGTTCTTC
TRBJ2-2 | 15 | many | TRBV3-1 | TRBD2 | CASGLAGQKTGELFF | TGTGCCAGCGGACTAGCGGGACAGAAAACCGGGGAGCTGTTTTTT
TRBJ2-3 | 13 | NA | TRBV20-1 | NA | CSAPLEGSDTQYF | TGCAGTGCTCCCCTCGAGGGGTCAGATACGCAGTATTTT
TRBJ2-3 | 15 | NA | TRBV20-1 | NA | CSAPRPGGSTDTQYF | TGCAGTGCTCCACGGCCCGGGGGAAGCACAGATACGCAGTATTTT
TRBJ1-5 | 15 | many | TRBV20-1 | NA | CSARDQDYSNQPQHF | TGCAGTGCTAGAGATCAGGATTATAGCAATCAGCCCCAGCATTTT
TRBJ2-7 | 15 | few | TRBV20-1 | NA | CSAGVGGSLSYEQYF | TGCAGTGCTGGAGTAGGTGGAAGTTTATCCTACGAGCAGTACTTC
TRBJ1-1 | 14 | NA | TRBV7-9 | NA | CASSLARVNTEAFF | TGTGCCAGCAGCTTAGCTAGGGTGAACACTGAAGCTTTCTTT
TRBJ2-7 | 13 | many | TRBV28 | NA | CASSLSEGYEQYF | TGTGCCAGCAGTTTATCTGAGGGCTACGAGCAGTACTTC
TRBJ1-2 | 14 | many | TRBV6-1 | TRBD1 | CASSRGDRQYGYTF | TGTGCCAGCAGTCGCGGGGACAGGCAATATGGCTACACCTTC
TRBJ2-5 | 12 | NA | TRBV29-1 | NA | CSIRKYQETQYF | TGCAGCATCCGGAAGTACCAAGAGACCCAGTACTTC
TRBJ1-4 | 15 | many | TRBV7-2 | NA | CASSSTRDHNEKLFF | TGTGCCAGCAGTTCCACCCGGGACCATAATGAAAAACTGTTTTTT
TRBJ1-4 | 13 | many | TRBV12-3/TRBV12-4 | NA | CASSRQPGAELFF | TGTGCCAGCAGTAGACAGCCCGGGGCTGAACTGTTTTTT